The 11 T cell receptor beta chains below come from one sample, sequenced in a study of PD-L1 blockade in urothelial cancer. Some clones are missing from TCRdb's copy, which holds only in-frame ones; the method was immunoSEQ multiplex PCR. Of tens of thousands of clones listed, 70% to 90% are singletons. Regarding time point: pretreatment peripheral blood. This specimen consisted of PBMCs, obtained around atezolizumab (anti-PD-L1) treatment. The source of these receptors is a man in his 60s with urothelial cancer.

This clone was seen just once. The rearrangement links TRBV7-2 to TRBJ1-1; D ambiguous. The germline CDR1 and CDR2 sequences are SGHTA and FQGNSA. This CDR3 has 13 amino acids. V lost 1 base and J 4 bases, leaving 7 bases between the germline ends. CDR3 region: CASSLDPVTEAFF. The CDR3 bases are TGTGCCAGCAGCTTAGACCCGGTCACTGAAGCTTTCTTT.

The chain links TRBV6-1 to TRBJ1-1, with 8 bases identical to TRBD1. The J segment lost 0 bases and the V segment lost 10 bases, leaving 7 bases of the junction unmatched. Germline V gene data show CDR1 as MNHNS and CDR2 as SASEGT. CDR3 length: 14 amino acids. This CDR3 is CAMTGVGMNTEAFF. The DNA of the CDR3 is TGTGCCATGACAGGGGTAGGGATGAACACTGAAGCTTTCTTT.

The genes are TRBV5-4 and TRBJ2-7, with TRBD1 identical over 9 bases. The CDR3 runs 15 residues. Losses at the gene ends were 5 bases for V and 3 bases for J; bases not matched to a gene: 9. The germline V gene encodes CDR1 SGHNT and CDR2 YYREEE (reference sequence). The CDR3 reads CASRPGQGRNYEQYF. The CDR3, as DNA: TGTGCCAGCAGACCCGGACAGGGGCGAAACTACGAGCAGTACTTC.

The CDR3 region has the DNA TGTGCCAGCAGCCCCCGGAGGGTAGGGTCCTACGAGCAGTACTTC. Its protein product is CASSPRRVGSYEQYF. This chain uses TRBV7-6 with TRBJ2-7, with a weak D call TRBD2 (6 bases). With 5 bases removed from V and 1 base from J, the gap between germline ends came to 15 bases. The V gene's germline CDR1 is SGHVS and CDR2 FNYEAQ. The CDR3 totals 15 residues.

The rearrangement joins TRBV19 to TRBJ2-2; 13 bases map to TRBD2. V trimming: 7 bases; J trimming: 5 bases; junction bases outside the gene matches: 1. The length of the CDR3 is 14 residues. Germline V gives CDR1 LNHDA, CDR2 SQIVND (reference sequence). CDR3 sequence reads: CASTTSGRTGELFF. The CDR3 DNA is TGTGCCAGTACGACTAGCGGGAGGACCGGGGAGCTGTTTTTT.

The V gene is TRBV6-5, the J gene TRBJ1-2, with 7 nucleotides matching TRBD1. Germline loops: CDR1 MNHEY, CDR2 SVGAGI. The CDR3 loop spans 14 amino acids. Trimming at V came to 4 bases and at J to 4 bases, leaving 6 bases not matched to a gene. CDR3 loop: CASSSRGWGYGYTF. In nucleotides, the CDR3 is TGTGCCAGCAGTTCCAGGGGGTGGGGCTATGGCTACACCTTC.

The chain couples TRBV7-6 to TRBJ2-5; D gene uncertain. Germline-derived CDR1 and CDR2 are SGHVS and FNYEAQ. The V end was cut by 1 base, the J end by 5 bases, with 5 bases between. CDR3 length: 12 amino acids. DNA for the CDR3: TGTGCCAGCAGCTTAGGAGATGAGACCCAGTACTTC. Amino acids: CASSLGDETQYF.

The count of this clone is one. This sequence joins TRBV25-1 and TRBJ2-7, with D perhaps TRBD2 (6 bases). V was clipped by 7 bases and J by 1 base, with 14 bases between them. This CDR3 is 14 amino acids long. Per germline, CDR1 MGHDK and CDR2 SYGVNS. The CDR3 coding sequence is TGTGCCAGCATCCCGGACTATAATTCCTACGAGCAGTACTTC. This sequence encodes CASIPDYNSYEQYF.

The rearrangement uses TRBV4-3 and TRBJ2-6; D might be TRBD2 (6 bases). This CDR3 is 18 amino acids long. The V end lost 1 base, the J end lost 2 bases, and 15 bases lay between the germline ends. Germline loops: CDR1 LGHNA, CDR2 YSLEER. CDR3 residues: CASSQVAGRATGANVLTF. DNA for the CDR3: TGCGCCAGCAGCCAAGTTGCGGGGCGGGCTACTGGGGCCAACGTCCTGACTTTC.

CDR3 bases: TGTGCCAGCAGCCCCGGGACAATGTCTTTCGGGGCCAACGTCCTGACTTTC. Its translation is CASSPGTMSFGANVLTF. V and J are TRBV27 and TRBJ2-6, with a tentative D call TRBD1 (6 bases). The V end lost 6 bases, the J end lost 4 bases, and 19 bases lay between the germline ends. The CDR3 is 17 amino acids. CDR1 MNHEY and CDR2 SMNVEV come from the germline V gene (reference sequence).

The rearrangement uses TRBV6-1 and TRBJ2-7; no reliable D call. This CDR3 contains 13 residues. Germline loops: CDR1 MNHNS, CDR2 SASEGT. Between the trimmed V and J ends, which lost 5 bases and 0 bases, there was a span of 8 bases. The CDR3 sequence is CASSNTVSYEQYF. In DNA form, the CDR3 reads TGTGCCAGCAGTAACACAGTCTCCTACGAGCAGTACTTC.